The rows below give T cell receptor beta chains drawn from one sample of a study of CD8 T cells in Susac syndrome. TCRdb fed the immunoSEQ multiplex PCR reads into MiXCR, producing one record per CDR3 protein. The profile covers about 210,000 distinct CDR3 sequences, with around 93% appearing a single time and approximately 0.075% taken by the ten largest. The sample taken for sequencing was CD4+ T cells from PBMCs. These receptors all stem from a human donor with multiple sclerosis. Each CDR3 is given with its conserved first and last residue. The D gene is left open where the match is weak. For some rows the clone size is stated as once, few or many, or as a class when expanded; others skip it.

J gene,V gene,clone size,D gene,CDR3 protein,CDR3 DNA
TRBJ2-1,TRBV7-2,NA,TRBD2,CASTLSGGAYNEQFF,TGTGCCAGCACCCTCAGCGGGGGGGCCTACAATGAGCAGTTCTTC
TRBJ1-4,TRBV29-1,few,TRBD1,CSVPDRGNEKLFF,TGCAGCGTTCCGGACAGGGGAAATGAAAAACTGTTTTTT
TRBJ2-1,TRBV30,NA,NA,CAGSSGRIYNEQFF,TGTGCCGGAAGTAGTGGACGGATCTACAATGAGCAGTTCTTC
TRBJ1-1,TRBV9,NA,NA,CASSPQGREPWNTEAFF,TGTGCCAGCAGCCCCCAAGGCCGGGAGCCCTGGAACACTGAAGCTTTCTTT
TRBJ1-6,TRBV29-1,once,TRBD1,CSVAGGRGSPLHF,TGCAGCGTTGCAGGGGGTAGGGGTTCACCCCTCCACTTT
TRBJ2-5,TRBV4-2,NA,TRBD2,CASSQGAGGNQETQYF,TGTGCCAGCAGCCAAGGTGCGGGGGGGAACCAAGAGACCCAGTACTTC
TRBJ2-1,TRBV27,NA,NA,CASSLRVTSYNEQFF,TGTGCCAGCAGTTTGCGGGTTACCTCCTACAATGAGCAGTTCTTC
TRBJ1-3,TRBV19,NA,NA,CASMRSDTISGNTIYF,TGTGCCAGTATGAGGTCTGACACTATCTCTGGAAACACCATATATTTT
TRBJ1-6,TRBV20-1,NA,NA,CSARKGLNNSPLHF,TGCAGTGCTAGGAAGGGCCTAAATAATTCACCCCTCCACTTT
TRBJ2-2,TRBV7-2,once,NA,CASSSDSGELFF,TGTGCCAGCAGCTCGGATAGCGGGGAGCTGTTTTTT
TRBJ1-2,TRBV6-6,NA,NA,CASSYPLVSAQEGYTF,TGTGCCAGCAGTTACCCCCTGGTCTCGGCTCAGGAAGGCTACACCTTC
TRBJ2-5,TRBV29-1,NA,TRBD1,CSAATGGAETQYF,TGCAGCGCTGCCACAGGGGGCGCGGAGACCCAGTACTTC
TRBJ1-2,TRBV20-1,NA,NA,CSAIGDVYGYTF,TGCAGTGCTATAGGGGATGTCTATGGCTACACCTTC
TRBJ2-1,TRBV7-9,NA,NA,CAKGGTDYNEQFF,TGTGCTAAAGGGGGGACTGACTACAATGAGCAGTTCTTC
TRBJ2-1,TRBV30,NA,NA,CAWSVGGLEQFF,TGTGCCTGGAGTGTCGGGGGGCTTGAGCAGTTCTTC
TRBJ1-2,TRBV29-1,NA,NA,CSVHDPREGGYTF,TGCAGCGTCCACGACCCCCGGGAGGGTGGCTACACCTTC
TRBJ2-3,TRBV2,NA,NA,CASGSTPDTQYF,TGTGCCAGCGGATCGACTCCAGATACGCAGTATTTT
TRBJ1-5,TRBV2,NA,NA,CASSELDKYQPQHF,TGTGCCAGCAGTGAATTGGACAAATATCAGCCCCAGCATTTT
TRBJ1-2,TRBV2,NA,NA,CASSERPKANYGYTF,TGTGCCAGCAGCGAGAGACCCAAAGCTAACTATGGCTACACCTTC
TRBJ2-5,TRBV14,once,NA,CASSPRNRRGETLDQETQYF,TGTGCCAGCAGCCCCCGGAATCGCAGGGGGGAAACCCTGGACCAAGAGACCCAGTACTTC
TRBJ2-6,TRBV3-1,NA,NA,CASSQESGYSGANVLTF,TGTGCCAGCAGCCAAGAATCAGGGTACTCTGGGGCCAACGTCCTGACTTTC
TRBJ1-1,TRBV29-1,NA,NA,CSVDEDGVAFF,TGCAGCGTTGATGAGGACGGGGTCGCTTTCTTT
TRBJ2-1,TRBV30,NA,TRBD2,CAWSVRPSGVYNEQFF,TGTGCCTGGAGTGTCCGGCCCAGCGGGGTCTACAATGAGCAGTTCTTC
TRBJ2-5,TRBV20-1,NA,TRBD1,CSASSRARGETQYF,TGCAGTGCTAGTTCTCGGGCCAGGGGGGAGACCCAGTACTTC
TRBJ1-1,TRBV11-2,NA,NA,CASRINMNTEAFF,TGTGCCAGCAGGATTAACATGAACACTGAAGCTTTCTTT
TRBJ2-1,TRBV12-5,NA,TRBD2,CASGPPAGGWYNEQFF,TGTGCTAGTGGTCCACCCGCGGGGGGGTGGTACAATGAGCAGTTCTTC
TRBJ2-1,TRBV3-1,NA,NA,CASSQDSRRWEQFF,TGTGCCAGCAGCCAAGATAGTCGGCGATGGGAGCAGTTCTTC
TRBJ1-5,TRBV3-1,NA,NA,CASSPQLSNQPQHF,TGTGCCAGCAGCCCACAGCTTAGCAATCAGCCCCAGCATTTT
TRBJ1-1,TRBV12-3/TRBV12-4,once,NA,CASSPLWGNTEAFF,TGTGCCAGCAGCCCATTGTGGGGGAACACTGAAGCTTTCTTT
TRBJ2-5,TRBV3-1,NA,NA,CASSRGRSETQYF,TGTGCCAGCAGCCGAGGACGCTCAGAGACCCAGTACTTC
TRBJ2-4,TRBV6-5,NA,TRBD1,CASSQTGTKNIQYF,TGTGCCAGCAGTCAGACAGGGACCAAAAACATTCAGTACTTC
TRBJ2-2,TRBV6-1,NA,TRBD2,CATTSGTGELFF,TGTGCCACGACTAGCGGCACCGGGGAGCTGTTTTTT
TRBJ1-5,TRBV6-5,NA,TRBD1,CASSEQGSQPQHF,TGTGCCAGCAGTGAACAGGGGAGCCAGCCCCAGCATTTT
TRBJ1-4,TRBV20-1,NA,TRBD1,CSAPDRNEKLFF,TGCAGTGCGCCGGACAGGAATGAAAAACTGTTTTTT
TRBJ2-7,TRBV2,NA,NA,CASSPEAPYEQYF,TGTGCCAGCAGTCCCGAGGCGCCGTACGAGCAGTACTTC
TRBJ1-1,TRBV29-1,NA,NA,CSVVLGSRPEAFF,TGCAGCGTTGTTTTAGGGAGTCGGCCTGAAGCTTTCTTT
TRBJ1-2,TRBV30,NA,TRBD1,CAWRSGTGFFGGYTF,TGTGCCTGGAGAAGCGGGACAGGTTTTTTTGGTGGCTACACCTTC
TRBJ1-4,TRBV3-1,once,NA,CASSQVSSATNEKLFF,TGTGCCAGCAGCCAAGTGTCAAGTGCAACTAATGAAAAACTGTTTTTT
TRBJ2-3,TRBV3-1,once,NA,CASSQEGRGDTQYF,TGTGCCAGCAGCCAAGAAGGGCGCGGGGATACGCAGTATTTT